This T cell receptor (beta chain) was found in a study of blood T cells in healthy people across ages (dated by TCRdb to between 2015 and 2017). For the study in its entirety: In model experiments, roughly one uniquely barcoded TCR beta cDNA molecule per two T cells was captured by template switching. Age-related changes in TCR beta repertoire diversity were measured in the study by deep sequencing normalized with unique cDNA molecular identifiers. To avoid experimental bias, donors of different ages were distributed randomly across sequencing lanes. Two additional independent replicas of 1 million unique cDNA reads from the same blood draw were analyzed for two donors (one aged 18 to 30 and one aged 80 or older). The donors were divided into four age groups: young (average approximately 17 years), middle-aged (over 35), aged (roughly 60) and long-lived (about 84). Points the paper makes about the study in general: Observed TCR beta diversity correlated strongly with the percentage of naive T cells measured by flow cytometry. Estimates of total diversity based on one million sequenced T cells were regarded as lower bounds and as underestimates. Because the CMV infection status of the donors was unknown, age-related changes in expanded clonotypes may potentially have been confounded. Compared with the aged group, the long-lived group had more naive CD4+ T cells, fewer expanded clones and increased TCR diversity, a pattern suggesting age selection. Because profiling used bulk unsorted PBMCs, naive and antigen-experienced compartments could not be compared conclusively. As age increased, observed TCR beta diversity per million T cells dropped in a roughly linear way, and a significant reduction was already evident by age 40.

The CDR3 starts with the cysteine, ends with the phenylalanine, and has 15 residues. Only CDR3 DNA remains: 45 bases, in frame from the first base. Trimming at the junction amounts to 2 bases on V and 4 bases on J, and the germline ends lie 13 bases apart. For CDR1 and CDR2, the germline V gene lists MGHRA and YSYEKL. Systemically healthy Caucasian individuals from Russia, some 40 in total and aged roughly 6 to 95 years, were included as donors. Ten milliliters of peripheral blood were drawn from each donor into EDTA-treated Vacutainer tubes. Ficoll-Paque density-gradient centrifugation was used to isolate PBMCs, with at least 6.5 million obtained per sample. Total RNA, at least 6 micrograms per sample, was extracted from PBMCs with Trizol reagent. For every donor, an aliquot of PBMCs went through flow cytometry to measure the percentages of naive CD45RAhigh/CD27high T cells. Preparation of the library involved 5' RACE. Sequencing used an Illumina HiSeq 2500. A second roughly 6 to 12 cycle PCR used a sample-barcoded 5' primer and a J-beta primer mix. Each TCR beta cDNA molecule received a unique molecular identifier from a template-switch 5' adaptor carrying 12 random nucleotides. At least 2.5 million CDR3-containing paired-end reads were obtained from each sample. First-strand cDNA synthesis was performed from all RNA using the Mint cDNA synthesis kit, with priming by a TRBC-specific oligonucleotide. After uracil-DNA glycosylase treatment, a first 18-cycle PCR used universal primers M1SS and BC2_uni_R on all cDNA. Per the original workflow: For normalization, 1 million high-quality reads were randomly selected from each sample, with every read carrying a distinct molecular identifier. Reads sharing molecular identifiers were discarded rather than binned into consensus sequences. MiTCR, with a Q25 quality threshold and the strictest error-elimination algorithm, was used for CDR3 identification, clonotype clustering and error correction. Lower-bound total TCR beta diversity was estimated with a nonparametric unseen species model using Euler transformation. Starting from the raw public reads, TCRdb applied fastp trimming at Q25, assembled clones with MiXCR and retained in-frame beta chains. Entries are consolidated by CDR3 protein sequence, retaining the most common genes and DNA. The V and J calls come from TCRdb's annotation, not from the publication. This sample comprises 800,000 to 1,000,000 distinct CDR3 sequences, about 44% of them detected only once. Jointly, the top ten make up roughly 13% of the sample.

Comments on this clonotype: This clone's antigen is unknown. No much larger clone exists at a distance of one base, and base qualities are not known.

Input material: blood. The TCR comes from a man aged 25-45 years in good health. The V and J genes are TRBV4-1 and TRBJ2-3, with the identity of the D gene unclear. CDR3 loop: CASSQHGQAADTQYF. The DNA reads as follows: TGCGCCAGCAGCCAACACGGCCAGGCGGCAGATACGCAGTATTTT.